The present TCR beta chain was sequenced within a study of T cell repertoires in cytomegalovirus infection. Study-level information: In public TCR beta signatures, there were indications of both CMV infection and matching HLA type.

Germline V gene lookup returns CDR1 SGHTA and CDR2 FQGNSA. This CDR3 region has 13 residues. Unmatched junction bases numbered 1, after V lost 5 bases and J lost 4 bases. Many counts were recorded for this clonotype. Its specificity is not known. TCRdb re-derived calls from the reads in MiXCR, one entry per CDR3 protein. The data show over 300,000 distinct CDR3 sequences, 9.5% seen once. Study-wide points: The study found HLA-C-restricted CMV-specific TCR beta clonotypes dominating the ex vivo response.

Sequencing was carried out using PBMCs. The chain has TRBV7-2 and TRBJ2-1; 8 bases map to TRBD2. The sequence was collected from a human donor in good health (CMV status not recorded). Some clones in this sample may be carry-over from other donors' samples. In DNA, the CDR3 is TGTGCCAGCAGCCCGGGGGGGTACAATGAGCAGTTCTTC. It specifies CASSPGGYNEQFF. Using reference TRBV7-2 and TRBJ2-1 for the parts outside the CDR3, the full variable domain is GAGVSQSPSNKVTEKGKDVELRCDPISGHTALYWYRQSLGQGLEFLIYFQGNSAPDKSGLPSDRFSAERTGGSVSTLTIQRTQQEDSAVYLCASSPGGYNEQFFGPGTRLTVL.